Listed below are T cell receptor beta chains from one sample, sequenced in a study of shared clonotypes between healthy human individuals. Clones were read by immunoSEQ multiplex PCR, and TCRdb kept only the in-frame ones, dropping some. The table lists just over 2,000,000 clones, approximately 95% of them singletons. The specimen sequenced was naive CD8+ T cells sorted from blood. Every receptor here comes from a man between 18 and 35 years old in good health. CDR3s include the opening cysteine and the closing phenylalanine or tryptophan. A D gene is named only where the DNA matches it firmly.

TGTGCCAGCAGTAGGGGGGGTTACGAGCAGTACTTC,CASSRGGYEQYF,TRBJ2-7,TRBV11-2,-
TGCGCCAGCAGCTTGGCCAGAGGGCCCCCCTATGGCTACACCTTC,CASSLARGPPYGYTF,TRBJ1-2,TRBV5-1,-
TGTGCCAGCAGCTTGTTGGGGCCAGAGACCCAGTACTTC,CASSLLGPETQYF,TRBJ2-5,TRBV5-6,-
TGTGCCAGCAGCCAATCCGGGACAGGGGGAATTGCGACCATAGGCTACACCTTC,CASSQSGTGGIATIGYTF,TRBJ1-2,TRBV16,TRBD1
TGTGCCAGTATGTCGGGCCCAGGAACGAACACCGGGGAGCTGTTTTTT,CASMSGPGTNTGELFF,TRBJ2-2,TRBV19,-
TGTGCCAGCAGCTTAGCGGAGGTCTACGAGCAGTACTTC,CASSLAEVYEQYF,TRBJ2-7,TRBV7-2,-
TGTGCCAGCAGTTACCTCTATGAGCAGTTCTTC,CASSYLYEQFF,TRBJ2-1,TRBV27,-
TGCGCCAGCAGGGGGGACTCCTACGAGCAGTACTTC,CASRGDSYEQYF,TRBJ2-7,TRBV5-1,-
TGTGCCAGTACCTCGCGGGGGGCGTACACCGGGGAGCTGTTTTTT,CASTSRGAYTGELFF,TRBJ2-2,TRBV19,TRBD2
TGTGCCAGCAGTGAAATCGAGGGGACTACTGAAGCTTTCTTT,CASSEIEGTTEAFF,TRBJ1-1,TRBV6-1,-
TGTGCCAGCCAAAATCTACAGGGAGGTCAGCCCCAGCATTTT,CASQNLQGGQPQHF,TRBJ1-5,TRBV28,-
TGTGCCAGCAGCTTAGCCGGACAGGGGACTACCTACGAGCAGTACTTC,CASSLAGQGTTYEQYF,TRBJ2-7,TRBV13,TRBD1
TGTGCCAGCAGCTTACCTATATACGGGGAGCTGTTTTTT,CASSLPIYGELFF,TRBJ2-2,TRBV7-9,-
TGTGCCAGCAGCCCACAGAGTAACTATGGCTACACCTTC,CASSPQSNYGYTF,TRBJ1-2,TRBV28,-
TGTGCCAGCAGTTACTCCCCCGGGCTTTATAATTCACCCCTCCACTTT,CASSYSPGLYNSPLHF,TRBJ1-6,TRBV6-5,-
TGCGCCAGCAGCTTGGTGTGGGACAGTGGGAAGGATGAGCAGTTCTTC,CASSLVWDSGKDEQFF,TRBJ2-1,TRBV5-1,TRBD1
TGTGCCAGCAGTTCTCAGGGGATCGTAGCTAACTATGGCTACACCTTC,CASSSQGIVANYGYTF,TRBJ1-2,TRBV28,-